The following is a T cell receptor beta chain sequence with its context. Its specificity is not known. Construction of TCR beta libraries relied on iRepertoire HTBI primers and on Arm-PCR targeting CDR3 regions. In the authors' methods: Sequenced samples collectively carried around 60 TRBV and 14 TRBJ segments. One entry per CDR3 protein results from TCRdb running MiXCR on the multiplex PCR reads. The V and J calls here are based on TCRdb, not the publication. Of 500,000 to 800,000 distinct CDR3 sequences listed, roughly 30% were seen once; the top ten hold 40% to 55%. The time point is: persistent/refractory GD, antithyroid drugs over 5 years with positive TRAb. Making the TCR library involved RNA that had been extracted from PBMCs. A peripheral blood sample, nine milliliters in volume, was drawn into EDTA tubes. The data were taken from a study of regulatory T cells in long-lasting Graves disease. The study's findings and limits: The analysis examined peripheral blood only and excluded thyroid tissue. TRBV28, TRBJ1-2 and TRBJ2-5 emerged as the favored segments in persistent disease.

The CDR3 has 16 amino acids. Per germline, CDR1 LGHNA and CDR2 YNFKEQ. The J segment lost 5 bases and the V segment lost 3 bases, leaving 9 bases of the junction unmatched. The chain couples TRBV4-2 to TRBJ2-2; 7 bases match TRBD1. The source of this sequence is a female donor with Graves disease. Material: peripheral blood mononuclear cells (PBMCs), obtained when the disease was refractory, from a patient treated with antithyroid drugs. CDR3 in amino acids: CASSQPNRGETGELFF. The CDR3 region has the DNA TGTGCCAGCAGCCAGCCTAACAGGGGAGAAACCGGGGAGCTGTTTTTT.